The 30 T cell receptor beta chains below come from one sample, sequenced in a study of T cell responses to AZD1222 COVID-19 vaccine. Sequenced by immunoSEQ multiplex PCR; TCRdb stores in-frame clones only, minus some. Altogether around 130,000 clones are present, over 90% being singletons, with the ten largest covering 6.6%. The specimen comprised peripheral blood, sampled on day 0 of AZD1222 vaccination. All receptors derive from an adult in good health.

The chain couples TRBV28 to TRBJ1-5; no reliable D call. Germline V gene lookup returns CDR1 MDHEN and CDR2 SYDVKM. The CDR3 is made up of 15 amino acids. V was shortened by 2 bases and J by 0 bases, with 8 bases between the two germline ends. CDR3 sequence: CASSLSYTSNQPQHF. CDR3 DNA sequence: TGTGCCAGCAGTTTAAGCTACACTAGCAATCAGCCCCAGCATTTT.

The chain uses TRBV12-2 and TRBJ2-3; the table's D gene call, TRBD2, was not cross checked with the DNA. TRBV12-2 counts as a pseudogene. The CDR3 covers 18 residues. The CDR3 DNA sequence: TGTGCAAGTCGCTTTGAGTTCAACGTGAGGAAGTCAGCTAGTTCACAGTATTTT. Translating it yields CASRFEFNVRKSASSQYF.

V is TRBV21-1 and J is TRBJ1-5; whether TRBD1, the table's D call, matches the DNA was not checked. TRBV21-1 is a pseudogene. The CDR3 has 19 residues. The CDR3 bases are TGTGCCAGCAGCAACGGAAAAAGCCCCAGGAATTATAGCAATCAGCCCCAGCATTTT. It encodes CASSNGKSPRNYSNQPQHF.

The chain combines TRBV5-1 with TRBJ2-2; unclear D gene. The CDR3 totals 15 residues. Trimming removed 2 bases at V and 0 bases at J, with 8 bases between. Germline CDR1 reads SGHRS; CDR2 reads YFSETQ. This CDR3 is CASSLGSANTGELFF. DNA of the CDR3: TGCGCCAGCAGCTTAGGGTCAGCGAACACCGGGGAGCTGTTTTTT.

The count of this clone is one. The chain combines TRBV3-1 (or the pseudogene TRBV3-2) with TRBJ2-1; 9 bases line up with TRBD2. J lost 7 bases, V lost 0 bases, and 13 bases had no gene match. Germline values: CDR1 LGHDT, CDR2 YNNKEL (reference sequence). The CDR3 length is 18 residues. The CDR3 bases are TGTGCCAGCAGCCAAGAGGGCGCGGTAGCGGGAGTTCGAAATGAGCAGTTCTTC. Translated: CASSQEGAVAGVRNEQFF.

This clone was seen just once. The chain employs TRBV4-1 and TRBJ1-4, with unresolved D. Per germline, CDR1 MGHRA and CDR2 YSYEKL. The CDR3 totals 15 residues. The germline V and J ends were trimmed by 4 bases and 3 bases, with 12 bases remaining between them. CDR3 in amino acids: CASSRSPLANEKLFF. CDR3 DNA sequence: TGCGCCAGCAGCCGATCCCCCCTTGCTAATGAAAAACTGTTTTTT.

This sequence joins TRBV19 and TRBJ2-1; 8 bases map to TRBD2. The trim removed 1 base at V and 9 bases at J, leaving 11 bases unmatched. The CDR3 extends over 16 amino acids. CDR1 and CDR2 from the germline V gene are LNHDA and SQIVND (reference sequence). The CDR3 here is CASSIGSGTRFGEQFF. Written as DNA, the CDR3 is TGTGCCAGTAGTATAGGTTCGGGGACTAGGTTTGGTGAGCAGTTCTTC.

The rearrangement links TRBV7-3 to TRBJ2-1; unclear D gene. CDR3 length equals 15 residues. From germline, CDR1 is SGHTA and CDR2 FQGTGA. V lost 0 bases and J lost 0, with 6 bases in between. The CDR3 reads CASSLTSSSYNEQFF. The CDR3 DNA reads as TGTGCCAGCAGCTTAACTAGCTCCTCCTACAATGAGCAGTTCTTC.

The gene calls are TRBV9 and TRBJ2-2; 10 bases map to TRBD2. After removal of 4 bases from V and 2 bases from J, the junction contained 11 bases not matched to a gene. CDR1 SGDLS and CDR2 YYNGEE come from the germline V gene. The CDR3 sequence is 18 residues long. CDR3 nucleotide sequence: TGTGCCAGCAGCCCTCGGACTAGCGGAACCGTAAACACCGGGGAGCTGTTTTTT. Its protein is CASSPRTSGTVNTGELFF.

This sequence joins TRBV28 and TRBJ1-5; D not resolved. Per germline, CDR1 MDHEN and CDR2 SYDVKM. The CDR3 is made up of 12 amino acids. The ends were cut back, 5 bases at V and 0 bases at J, with 2 bases in the middle. CDR3 DNA sequence: TGTGCCAGCAGTCCTAGCAATCAGCCCCAGCATTTT. Residues: CASSPSNQPQHF.

This clone was detected only once. This chain connects TRBV2 to TRBJ2-3; 12 bases are a match to TRBD2. Germline-derived CDR1 and CDR2 are SNHLY and FYNNEI. Losses at the gene ends were 7 bases for V and 6 bases for J; bases not matched to a gene: 11. This CDR3 contains 16 residues. This CDR3 reads CASTSPSGRARDTQYF. For the CDR3, the DNA is TGTGCCAGCACCTCTCCTAGCGGGAGGGCCAGGGATACGCAGTATTTT. The variable domain in full, with the rest retrieved from reference TRBV2 and TRBJ2-3, is EPEVTQTPSHQVTQMGQEVILRCVPISNHLYFYWYRQILGQKVEFLVSFYNNEISEKSEIFDDQFSVERPDGSNFTLKIRSTKLEDSAMYFCASTSPSGRARDTQYFGPGTRLTVL.

The chain joins TRBV29-1 to TRBJ1-2, with 7 bases identical to TRBD1. This CDR3 has 13 residues. Looked up from germline, CDR1 is SQVTM and CDR2 is ANQGSEA. V gave up 0 bases and J gave up 13 bases; unmatched junction bases: 11. The CDR3 region is CSVEDHRGPYGTF. The CDR3 nucleotides read TGCAGCGTTGAAGATCACAGGGGCCCTTACGGCACCTTC. Drawing the rest from reference TRBV29-1 and TRBJ1-2, the complete variable domain is SAVISQKPSRDICQRGTSLTIQCQVDSQVTMMFWYRQQPGQSLTLIATANQGSEATYESGFVIDKFPISRPNLTFSTLTVSNMSPEDSSIYLCSVEDHRGPYGTFGSGTRLTVV.

The chain is built from TRBV5-4 and TRBJ2-7, with D unclear. The CDR3 spans 15 residues. Trimming shortened V by 0 bases and J by 3 bases, and 13 bases separated the two germline ends. CDR1 SGHNT and CDR2 YYREEE come from the germline V gene (reference sequence). The CDR3 bases are TGTGCCAGCAGCTTGGGTTTGGCCGGAGACTACGAGCAGTACTTC. Its protein is CASSLGLAGDYEQYF.

The chain combines TRBV10-3 with TRBJ1-5; D not resolved. V was trimmed by 3 bases and J by 7 bases, leaving 10 bases between them. CDR3 length equals 13 residues. In germline, CDR1 is ENHRY, CDR2 SYGVKD. DNA of the CDR3: TGTGCCATCAGTGACCTTGACACCCAGCCCCAGCATTTT. Translation gives CAISDLDTQPQHF.

This chain connects TRBV11-3 to TRBJ2-7; D is possibly TRBD2 (6 bases). Trimming pared 5 bases from V and 3 bases from J, leaving 14 bases between. CDR3 length: 14 residues. Germline CDR1 SGHNT, CDR2 YENEEA. CDR3 protein: CASSPSGDLYEQYF. In nucleotides, the CDR3 is TGTGCCAGCAGCCCCTCGGGGGACCTCTACGAGCAGTACTTC.

The chain combines TRBV7-2 with TRBJ1-1; 9 bases align to TRBD1. The CDR3 totals 15 residues. Trimming cost V 4 bases and J 1 base; bases outside gene matches: 4. The germline gives CDR1 SGHTA, CDR2 FQGNSA. The CDR3 nucleotides read TGTGCCAGCAGCTCCTACAGGGGGCCGAACACTGAAGCTTTCTTT. It translates to CASSSYRGPNTEAFF.

The chain is built from TRBV6-5 and TRBJ2-1; the match to TRBD2 covers 7 bases. Germline CDR1 MNHEY, CDR2 SVGAGI. There are 15 residues in the CDR3. With 5 bases clipped from V and 6 bases from J, the junction kept 10 bases outside the gene matches. CDR3 loop: CASSRSAGFGNEQFF. The CDR3 DNA reads TGTGCCAGCAGTAGATCAGCGGGATTCGGCAATGAGCAGTTCTTC.

The rearrangement links TRBV29-1 to TRBJ1-1, with 10 nucleotides matching TRBD1. The CDR3 runs to 15 residues. V gave up 6 bases and J gave up 0 bases; unmatched junction bases: 7. The germline CDR1 and CDR2 sequences are SQVTM and ANQGSEA. The CDR3 DNA sequence: TGCAGCGTACGGGGACAGGGGACTCTGAACACTGAAGCTTTCTTT. Amino acid sequence: CSVRGQGTLNTEAFF.

This clone was seen just once. The J gene is TRBJ2-7, the V gene TRBV21-1. TRBV21-1 is reported as a pseudogene. This CDR3 region has 14 residues. The CDR3 DNA follows: TGTGCCAGCAGCAAACGGGAAGGGGCCCACGAGCAGTACTTC. Translating it yields CASSKREGAHEQYF.

This chain connects TRBV6-2 or TRBV6-3 to TRBJ2-7; 10 bases map to TRBD2. Germline V gene sequence: CDR1 MNHEY, CDR2 SVGEGT. The V and J ends lost 6 bases and 3 bases, in that order; junction bases with no gene match: 5. This CDR3 contains 14 residues. CDR3 amino acids: CASSGLAVSYEQYF. CDR3 bases: TGTGCCAGCAGCGGACTAGCGGTCAGCTACGAGCAGTACTTC.

The chain joins TRBV3-1 (or the pseudogene TRBV3-2) to TRBJ2-7; 10 bases fit TRBD2. J was trimmed by 1 base and V by 6 bases; bases with no gene match: 9. Per the germline V gene, CDR1 is LGHDT and CDR2 is YNNKEL (reference sequence). This CDR3 is 16 amino acids long. The CDR3: CASRAASGRGSYEQYF. The DNA for the CDR3 is TGTGCCAGCAGGGCTGCTAGCGGGAGAGGTTCCTACGAGCAGTACTTC.

This chain joins TRBV7-2 and TRBJ2-7; 10 bases are shared with TRBD2. The ends lost 3 bases at V and 4 bases at J; junction bases unmatched: 15. CDR1 SGHTA and CDR2 FQGNSA come from the germline V gene. The CDR3 covers 18 residues. The CDR3 coding sequence is TGTGCCAGCAGCTTTCAAGGCCTTCTAGCGGGAGTCTTGTACGAGCAGTACTTC. Translation gives CASSFQGLLAGVLYEQYF.

CDR3: CASSEEGTYNEQFF. In nucleotides, the CDR3 is TGTGCCAGCAGCGAAGAGGGAACCTACAATGAGCAGTTCTTC. The V gene is TRBV9, the J gene TRBJ2-1, with D possibly TRBD2 on 5 matching bases. The germline CDR1 and CDR2 sequences are SGDLS and YYNGEE. This CDR3 is 14 amino acids long. V was trimmed by 3 bases and J by 2 bases, leaving 9 bases between them.

This chain links TRBV19 with TRBJ1-2, with 12 bases fitting TRBD1. With V trimmed by 4 bases and J by 8 bases, 5 bases remained unmatched. Looked up from germline, CDR1 is LNHDA and CDR2 is SQIVND (reference sequence). This CDR3 contains 14 residues. CDR3 in DNA: TGTGCCAGTAGTAGGGACAGGGGGCGAGGAGGCTACACCTTC. Its translation is CASSRDRGRGGYTF.

This clone was counted only a few times. The gene calls are TRBV5-4 and TRBJ1-6; D is unclear. The germline CDR1 and CDR2 sequences are SGHNT and YYREEE (reference sequence). The CDR3 sequence is 13 residues long. Trimming left V 2 bases short and J 10 bases short, with 10 bases between. In nucleotides, the CDR3 is TGTGCCAGCAGCTTCAAGACCGGATCACCCCTCCACTTT. It codes for CASSFKTGSPLHF.

The chain carries TRBV4-1 and TRBJ2-1; 9 bases are a match to TRBD2. Germline lookup yields CDR1 MGHRA and CDR2 YSYEKL. With V trimmed by 0 bases and J by 2 bases, 2 bases remained unmatched. The length of the CDR3 is 16 residues. CDR3 region: CASSQEGGRAYNEQFF. The DNA of the CDR3 is TGCGCCAGCAGCCAAGAGGGCGGGAGGGCCTACAATGAGCAGTTCTTC.

The rearrangement joins TRBV27 to TRBJ2-7; D is unclear. Germline CDR1 and CDR2: MNHEY and SMNVEV (reference sequence). The CDR3 sequence is 15 residues long. Trimming cost V 0 bases and J 6 bases, with 15 bases left between them. The CDR3 spells CASSLSTPHQSEQYF. DNA of the CDR3: TGTGCCAGCAGTTTATCGACCCCGCACCAGAGCGAGCAGTACTTC.

This chain joins TRBV4-1 and TRBJ1-2; no clear D gene. The germline V and J ends were trimmed by 5 bases and 0 bases, with 10 bases remaining between them. The CDR3 totals 14 residues. Per the germline V gene, CDR1 is MGHRA and CDR2 is YSYEKL. The CDR3 protein is CASSDASTNYGYTF. The CDR3 region has the DNA TGCGCCAGCAGCGACGCAAGCACTAACTATGGCTACACCTTC.

In regard to this clone: Other nucleotide sequences from this sample produce the same CDR3. The rearrangement links TRBV4-3 to TRBJ2-3, with D unclear. The CDR3 loop spans 13 amino acids. Trimming pared 0 bases from V and 3 bases from J, leaving 4 bases between. Looked up from germline, CDR1 is LGHNA and CDR2 is YSLEER. This CDR3 reads CASSQDSTDTQYF. CDR3 DNA sequence: TGCGCCAGCAGCCAAGATTCGACAGATACGCAGTATTTT.

The V gene is TRBV30, the J gene TRBJ2-7; 8 nucleotides align to TRBD1. V was pared by 5 bases and J by 5 bases, with 5 bases of the junction left unmatched. CDR1 and CDR2 from the germline V gene are GTSNPN and SVGIG (reference sequence). This CDR3 is built from 12 residues. The CDR3 sequence is CAWAGGWDEQYF. Written as DNA, the CDR3 is TGTGCCTGGGCAGGGGGCTGGGACGAGCAGTACTTC.